This T cell receptor beta chain is drawn from a study of T cells in Graves' hyperthyroidism and ophthalmopathy. Whole-study findings and limits: Model-based prediction identified ophthalmopathy a median about 7 months prior to its onset.

Amplification targeted TCR beta CDR3 regions from RNA transcripts. RT-PCR in the first round (using the HTBI primer set) targeted the TCR CDR3. A single record per CDR3 protein comes from TCRdb applying MiXCR to the multiplex PCR reads. The sample yields about 360,000 distinct CDR3 sequences, about 13% seen once. Of note for this clonotype: Its antigen is as yet unknown.

This CDR3 spans 14 amino acids. The ends lost 5 bases at V and 6 bases at J; junction bases unmatched: 8. Germline assignment: CDR1 LNHDA and CDR2 SQIVND (reference sequence). This sequence was found in a woman between 18 and 29 years old with Graves' hyperthyroidism. Sequences were obtained from blood. V is TRBV19 and J is TRBJ2-7, with 9 nucleotides matching TRBD2. The CDR3 region has the DNA TGTGCCAGTAGTCCGCTAGCGGGGAATGGCGAGCAGTACTTC. This translates into CASSPLAGNGEQYF. The complete variable domain, with remaining parts taken from reference TRBV19 and TRBJ2-7, reads DGGITQSPKYLFRKEGQNVTLSCEQNLNHDAMYWYRQDPGQGLRLIYYSQIVNDFQKGDIAEGYSVSREKKESFPLTVTSAQKNPTAFYLCASSPLAGNGEQYFGPGTRLTVT.